This T cell receptor beta chain is drawn from a study of memory CD4+ T cells and cytomegalovirus serostatus. Germline V gives CDR1 SGHKS, CDR2 YYEKEE (reference sequence). The V segment lost 4 bases and the J segment 6 bases; nucleotides outside the gene matches: 7. The CDR3 runs to 14 residues. Notes on the study in general: CMV serostatus prediction reached median AUC roughly 0.95, or 0.91 with US-trained model. The CMV-associated TCR signature appears largely within the CD4+ memory repertoire. Of more than 150 reported CMV TCRbeta sequences, 55 to 80 were found in memory CD4+ repertoires.

Single viable CD3+CD4+CD8-CD45RO+ cells were sorted as the memory CD4+ T cells. The authors' processing: After removing out-of-frame reads, under 2.5 million distinct TCRbeta sequences remained. The protocol was immunoSEQ multiplex PCR, while the TCRdb copy is restricted to in-frame clones and leaves out a portion. V and J calls and clone size are those listed in that table; D and trimming were worked out from the DNA. The table has about 45,000 clones, around 76% seen once. With regard to this clone: Its antigen is undetermined.

This clonotype originated in an adult in good health and CMV-seronegative. The chain carries TRBV5-5 and TRBJ2-7, with TRBD1 matching 10 bases. The specimen was memory CD4+ T cells from blood. CDR3 DNA sequence: TGTGCCAGCAGCATCAGGACAGGGGGTGGCGAGCAGTACTTC. It is translated as CASSIRTGGGEQYF.